The 27 T cell receptor beta chains reported below all come from one sample, sequenced in a study of cytomegalovirus exposure and HLA in healthy donors. Primers: 60 Vbeta forward and 13 Jbeta reverse. Sequencing used immunoSEQ multiplex PCR; TCRdb keeps in-frame clones, though not all of them. The sample yields 95,000 to 150,000 clones, of which the top ten take up around 2.2%. Sequencing was carried out using PBMCs. The receptors stem from a man in his forties in good health and CMV-seronegative.

The rearrangement links TRBV5-6 to TRBJ2-5, with 7 bases fitting TRBD2. The CDR3 has 17 residues. J gave up 7 bases and V 0 bases, and 15 bases lay outside the gene matches. The germline CDR1 and CDR2 sequences are SGHDT and YYEEEE. The CDR3 DNA sequence: TGTGCCAGCAGCTTGGCCTTGACTAGCTGGAAACCAGGGACCCAGTACTTC. Its protein product is CASSLALTSWKPGTQYF. Full variable domain (missing parts from reference TRBV5-6 and TRBJ2-5): DAGVTQSPTHLIKTRGQQVTLRCSPKSGHDTVSWYQQALGQGPQFIFQYYEEEERQRGNFPDRFSGHQFPNYSSELNVNALLLGDSALYLCASSLALTSWKPGTQYFGPGTRLLVL.

The chain carries TRBV5-1 and TRBJ2-7; 11 positions match TRBD2. Germline-derived CDR1 and CDR2 are SGHRS and YFSETQ. This CDR3 is built from 14 residues. Unmatched junction bases numbered 10, after V lost 4 bases and J lost 10 bases. The CDR3 bases are TGCGCCAGCAGCCAAGGGACTAGCGGCCTATACCAGTACTTC. Its protein product is CASSQGTSGLYQYF.

V is TRBV5-1 and J is TRBJ1-4; D might be TRBD1 (5 bases). Trimming removed 3 bases from V and 7 bases from J, with 13 bases in between. The germline CDR1 and CDR2 sequences are SGHRS and YFSETQ. The length of the CDR3 is 14 residues. The CDR3 DNA reads as TGCGCCAGCAGCTGGGGGGATAGGGGTGAAAAACTGTTTTTT. This encodes CASSWGDRGEKLFF. The variable domain in full, completed from reference TRBV5-1 and TRBJ1-4, reads KAGVTQTPRYLIKTRGQQVTLSCSPISGHRSVSWYQQTPGQGLQFLFEYFSETQRNKGNFPGRFSGRQFSNSRSEMNVSTLELGDSALYLCASSWGDRGEKLFFGSGTQLSVL.

This sequence joins TRBV7-9 and TRBJ2-3; possibly TRBD2 for D (6 bases). Germline CDR1 reads SEHNR; CDR2 reads FQNEAQ (reference sequence). The CDR3 extends over 19 amino acids. V was clipped by 5 bases and J by 4 bases, with 28 bases between them. The CDR3 coding sequence is TGTGCCAGCAGCAGAGAGGGAACCGGGACTCAGCTAAGGGCAGATACGCAGTATTTT. It codes for CASSREGTGTQLRADTQYF.

The rearrangement links TRBV2 to TRBJ2-5, with D tentatively TRBD1 (5 bases). Trimming took off 4 bases at V and 2 bases at J, with 14 bases between the two ends. Per the germline V gene, CDR1 is SNHLY and CDR2 is FYNNEI. The CDR3 consists of 15 residues. The CDR3 here is CASSGQNTIQETQYF. The CDR3 coding sequence is TGTGCCAGCAGTGGACAGAACACAATTCAAGAGACCCAGTACTTC.

The rearrangement uses TRBV28 and TRBJ1-2, with D possibly being TRBD1 (5 bases). V lost 5 bases to trimming and J lost 4 bases, with 20 bases between them. Germline V CDR1 and CDR2: MDHEN, SYDVKM. The CDR3 is made up of 16 amino acids. The CDR3 DNA follows: TGTGCCAGCAGTCGACTTCCCGGGACTCTGAGCTATGGCTACACCTTC. Its protein product is CASSRLPGTLSYGYTF.

The chain combines TRBV25-1 with TRBJ2-7; possibly TRBD2 for D (6 bases). Between the trimmed V and J ends, which lost 4 bases and 3 bases, there was a span of 13 bases. There are 14 residues in the CDR3. Looked up from germline, CDR1 is MGHDK and CDR2 is SYGVNS. CDR3 bases: TGTGCCAGCAGTGCGGAGGGAGGCATCTACGAGCAGTACTTC. Its protein is CASSAEGGIYEQYF.

With respect to this clone: This same CDR3 is encoded by further DNA sequences in the sample. The chain links TRBV11-2 to TRBJ2-7, with D perhaps TRBD1 (5 bases). CDR3 length: 12 amino acids. The ends were cut back, 1 base at V and 4 bases at J, with 5 bases in the middle. CDR1 is SGHAT and CDR2 is FQNNGV in the germline V gene. The DNA for the CDR3 is TGTGCCAGCAGCTTAGCAGGGTACGAGCAGTACTTC. It translates to CASSLAGYEQYF.

For this clone: The identical CDR3 is also encoded by other nucleotide sequences in the sample. The chain is built from TRBV19 and TRBJ1-1; TRBD1 matches 7 bases. V was pared by 4 bases and J by 8 bases, with 4 bases of the junction left unmatched. Germline CDR1 is LNHDA and CDR2 is SQIVND (reference sequence). There are 12 residues in the CDR3. DNA of the CDR3: TGTGCCAGTAGTACGGACAGGCCGGAAGCTTTCTTT. Translated, it gives CASSTDRPEAFF.

The J gene is TRBJ2-3, the V gene TRBV6-1, with D possibly matching TRBD2 (6 bases). Germline V gene sequence: CDR1 MNHNS, CDR2 SASEGT. The V end was cut by 4 bases, the J end by 0 bases, with 14 bases between. The CDR3 loop spans 16 amino acids. For the CDR3, the DNA is TGTGCCAGCAGTGGATTACTAGCTATAAGCACAGATACGCAGTATTTT. Its protein product is CASSGLLAISTDTQYF.

The chain couples TRBV2 to TRBJ1-3; perhaps TRBD1 as D (6 bases). This CDR3 comprises 17 residues. V was pared by 5 bases and J by 1 base, with 18 bases between. The V gene's germline CDR1 is SNHLY and CDR2 FYNNEI. The CDR3 is CASSNGQQGRSGNTIYF. Here the CDR3 DNA reads TGTGCCAGCAGTAACGGTCAGCAGGGGCGTTCTGGAAACACCATATATTTT.

The chain uses TRBV19 and TRBJ2-7, with TRBD1 as a possible D gene (5 bases). Trimming removed 9 bases at V and 2 bases at J, with 20 bases between. The CDR3 totals 15 residues. Germline V gene lookup returns CDR1 LNHDA and CDR2 SQIVND (reference sequence). CDR3 sequence reads: CASQSMQGGTYEQYF. The CDR3 DNA follows: TGTGCCAGCCAGAGCATGCAGGGCGGAACCTACGAGCAGTACTTC.

The chain recombines TRBV6-1 with TRBJ1-1; the match to TRBD1 covers 7 bases. The CDR3 is 16 amino acids. V was clipped by 4 bases and J by 0 bases; unmatched bases: 8. The V gene's germline CDR1 is MNHNS and CDR2 SASEGT. For the CDR3, the DNA is TGTGCCAGCAGTGTATCAACAGGGGTTCTGAACACTGAAGCTTTCTTT. Translating it yields CASSVSTGVLNTEAFF.

The rearrangement joins TRBV7-3 to TRBJ2-5; 7 bases align to TRBD2. With 5 bases clipped from V and 0 bases from J, the junction kept 3 bases outside the gene matches. This CDR3 region has 14 residues. Germline CDR1 and CDR2: SGHTA and FQGTGA. CDR3 DNA sequence: TGTGCCAGCAGCCCCCGGGGGGACCAAGAGACCCAGTACTTC. Translating gives CASSPRGDQETQYF.

The chain is built from TRBV10-3 and TRBJ2-7; 12 bases agree with TRBD1. The CDR3 is 15 amino acids. CDR1 and CDR2 from the germline V gene are ENHRY and SYGVKD. V lost 4 bases to trimming and J lost 7 bases; unmatched junction nucleotides: 8. CDR3 sequence (DNA): TGTGCCATCAGTGTAACGGGACAGGGGGCGGGGGAGCAGTACTTC. Residues: CAISVTGQGAGEQYF.

V is TRBV7-9 and J is TRBJ2-3, with D possibly being TRBD2 (6 bases). The CDR3 has 16 residues. In germline, CDR1 is SEHNR, CDR2 FQNEAQ (reference sequence). Trimming stripped 5 bases from V and 2 bases from J, with 17 bases between. The CDR3 is CASSSSGKGYTDTQYF. The CDR3 DNA is TGTGCCAGCAGCAGTAGCGGTAAGGGATACACAGATACGCAGTATTTT.

This chain links TRBV7-9 with TRBJ1-1; D unclear. This CDR3 is 14 amino acids long. Germline V lookup: CDR1 SEHNR, CDR2 FQNEAQ (reference sequence). Trimming shortened V by 1 base and J by 1 base, and 7 bases separated the two germline ends. CDR3 sequence: CASSLVAANTEAFF. In DNA, the CDR3 is TGTGCCAGCAGCTTAGTAGCGGCGAACACTGAAGCTTTCTTT. Full variable domain (outside the CDR3, taken from reference TRBV7-9 and TRBJ1-1): DTGVSQNPRHKITKRGQNVTFRCDPISEHNRLYWYRQTLGQGPEFLTYFQNEAQLEKSRLLSDRFSAERPKGSFSTLEIQRTEQGDSAMYLCASSLVAANTEAFFGQGTRLTVV.

The chain links TRBV19 to TRBJ1-3; unclear D gene. This CDR3 region has 15 residues. Germline assignment: CDR1 LNHDA and CDR2 SQIVND (reference sequence). V was trimmed by 2 bases and J by 0 bases, leaving 8 bases between them. The CDR3 region is CASSINLSSGNTIYF. CDR3 coding DNA: TGTGCCAGTAGTATAAACCTTAGCTCTGGAAACACCATATATTTT.

J is TRBJ2-7 and V is TRBV9; 9 bases agree with TRBD1. V lost 0 bases and J lost 3; bases outside the gene matches: 13. CDR3 size: 18 residues. Germline V lookup: CDR1 SGDLS, CDR2 YYNGEE. DNA for the CDR3: TGTGCCAGCAGCGTAGGGAGTGTGGGACAGGGTGGTCACTACGAGCAGTACTTC. This translates into CASSVGSVGQGGHYEQYF.

The chain combines TRBV28 with TRBJ2-1; 9 bases map to TRBD2. V lost 4 bases and J lost 8; bases outside the gene matches: 12. Germline lookup yields CDR1 MDHEN and CDR2 SYDVKM. The CDR3 length is 16 residues. The CDR3 loop reads CASSWVAGVMGYEQFF. The CDR3 DNA sequence: TGTGCCAGCAGTTGGGTAGCGGGAGTAATGGGATATGAGCAGTTCTTC.

J is TRBJ2-1 and V is TRBV11-1; 13 bases map to TRBD2. Germline V gene data show CDR1 as SGHAT and CDR2 as FQDESV (reference sequence). V lost 1 base and J lost 3; bases outside the gene matches: 3. The CDR3 runs 17 residues. CDR3 nucleotides: TGTGCCAGCAGCTTAGGGACTAGCGGGAGTGGCTACAATGAGCAGTTCTTC. Translated: CASSLGTSGSGYNEQFF.

The chain combines TRBV29-1 with TRBJ2-7; possible D gene TRBD2, 6 bases. This CDR3 comprises 12 residues. The V end lost 4 bases, the J end lost 7 bases, and 14 bases lay between the germline ends. Germline V CDR1 and CDR2: SQVTM, ANQGSEA. CDR3 amino acids: CSVVYGSVEQYF. In DNA, the CDR3 is TGCAGCGTTGTTTACGGGAGCGTTGAGCAGTACTTC.

The gene calls are TRBV4-1 and TRBJ1-5; 8 bases agree with TRBD1. This CDR3 contains 17 residues. With 0 bases clipped from V and 1 base from J, the junction kept 5 bases outside the gene matches. Germline V gives CDR1 MGHRA, CDR2 YSYEKL. CDR3: CASSQEGQGASNQPQHF. The CDR3 nucleotides read TGCGCCAGCAGCCAAGAAGGACAGGGAGCGAGCAATCAGCCCCAGCATTTT.

The chain uses TRBV5-4 and TRBJ1-5, with TRBD1 matching 7 bases. The CDR3 spans 13 residues. Germline trimming cut 4 bases from V and 4 bases from J; bases unmatched to any gene: 2. Germline loops: CDR1 SGHNT, CDR2 YYREEE (reference sequence). CDR3 DNA sequence: TGTGCCAGCAGCGGGGGACAGAATCAGCCCCAGCATTTT. Its translation is CASSGGQNQPQHF.

The chain employs TRBV19 and TRBJ1-5, with no clear D. Germline lookup yields CDR1 LNHDA and CDR2 SQIVND (reference sequence). The CDR3 loop spans 14 amino acids. V was cut by 6 bases and J by 4 bases, with 13 bases left in between. Written as DNA, the CDR3 is TGTGCCAGTAGCCGGGAGGCGATTAATCAGCCCCAGCATTTT. It specifies CASSREAINQPQHF.

The rearrangement joins TRBV11-3 to TRBJ2-1; 10 positions agree with TRBD2. Unmatched junction bases numbered 3, after V lost 5 bases and J lost 2 bases. The CDR3 has 15 residues. Germline V lookup: CDR1 SGHNT, CDR2 YENEEA. The CDR3 coding sequence is TGTGCCAGCAGCATCGGACTAGCGGCCTACAATGAGCAGTTCTTC. Protein: CASSIGLAAYNEQFF.

The rearrangement links TRBV7-8 to TRBJ2-1, with D maybe TRBD2 (6 bases). The germline V gene has CDR1 SGHVS and CDR2 FQNEAQ. Trimming removed 5 bases at V and 10 bases at J, with 15 bases between. This CDR3 is built from 13 residues. The CDR3 loop is CASSQGLPQEQFF. The CDR3 bases are TGTGCCAGCAGCCAGGGACTCCCCCAGGAGCAGTTCTTC.